This TCR beta chain was obtained from a study of graft-versus-host responses after intestinal transplantation. About the study: All recipients got anti-thymocyte globulin induction, then tacrolimus and steroids for 2 to 4 years.

Sequencing used immunoSEQ multiplex PCR; TCRdb keeps in-frame clones, though not all of them. The table shows 15,000 to 20,000 clones, with 80% occurring only once. Note on this clone: The antigen is unknown.

The CDR3 is 13 residues long. Trimming cost V 6 bases and J 7 bases; bases outside gene matches: 6. CDR1 is SGHTA and CDR2 is FQGNSA in the germline V gene. Overall study results and limits: The recipient marrow held GvH clones, and some of them showed up first in ileum or blood.

Graft-derived tissue was subjected to processing to liberate intraepithelial and lamina propria lymphocytes. The TCR was taken from a human patient who received an intestinal transplant, so some T cells may come from the graft donor. The specimen was ileum tissue, collected approximately 97 days after intestinal transplant. The genes are TRBV7-2 and TRBJ1-5; 7 positions match TRBD1. The CDR3 DNA is TGTGCCAGCAGTCTGACAGGGAGGCAGCCCCAGCATTTT. Its protein product is CASSLTGRQPQHF.